This T cell receptor (beta chain) was captured by sequencing in a study of blood T cells in healthy people across ages. V gave up 0 bases and J gave up 5 bases; unmatched junction bases: 5. Germline-derived CDR1 and CDR2 are DFQATT and SNEGSKA (reference sequence). The CDR3 covers 15 residues. Primers used in a second PCR of about 7 to 12 cycles were a sample-barcoded 5' primer and a J-beta primer mix. TCRdb re-called the 5' RACE reads with MiXCR, one entry per CDR3 protein. The sample yields about 1.8 million distinct CDR3 sequences, 49% seen once. What was sequenced was blood. The source of this sequence is a woman in her forties in good health. This sequence joins TRBV20-1 and TRBJ2-3; TRBD1 aligns across 10 bases. The CDR3 is CSARDPDRGVDTQYF. For the CDR3, the DNA is TGCAGTGCTAGAGACCCGGACAGGGGGGTAGATACGCAGTATTTT.